This TCR beta chain was retrieved from a study of blood T cell repertoires in COVID-19. The overall study: Whether acute or convalescent, the COVID-19 samples came from the United States, Italy and Spain. PBMCs, B-cell-depleted T cells, or T cells provided the cDNA or gDNA that made up the material.

Authors' data handling: For nucleated cells, counts were estimated from reference gene primer amplification. Only in-frame clones appear in the TCRdb table, and some are missing; sequencing was by immunoSEQ multiplex PCR. The V and J calls and the clone size are those of that table, but D and trimming were determined from the DNA. The repertoire consists of some 100,000 clones, with 88% occurring once and the leading ten covering about 6%. Germline CDR1 is SGDLS and CDR2 is YYNGEE. Unmatched junction bases numbered 11, after V lost 5 bases and J lost 5 bases. The CDR3 sequence is 15 residues long. V is TRBV9 and J is TRBJ2-7, with 9 positions matching TRBD1. This clonotype was sampled from a woman aged 60-75 years with acute or convalescent COVID-19. The specimen was peripheral blood. The CDR3 loop is CASSPTGGAYHEQYF. The CDR3 DNA follows: TGTGCCAGCAGTCCAACAGGGGGCGCGTACCACGAGCAGTACTTC.